The present T cell receptor beta chain was sequenced within a study of blood T cell repertoires in COVID-19. The wider study: Samples taken during acute and convalescent COVID-19 were collected in the United States, Italy and Spain. T cells, B-cell-depleted T cells, or PBMCs supplied cDNA or gDNA.

As handled by the study authors: How many nucleated cells were present was estimated from reference gene primer amplification. Profiled with immunoSEQ multiplex PCR; TCRdb holds only in-frame clones, not every one. V and J calls plus clone size are reproduced from that table; the DNA served to infer D and trimming. Among under 50,000 clones, approximately 88% were seen once, and the ten largest hold around 7%. Sequences were obtained from peripheral blood. This TCR derives from a human donor in a cohort sampled during active COVID-19.

CDR3 region: CASGQGNNQPQHF. For the CDR3, the DNA is TGTGCCAGCGGACAGGGAAACAATCAGCCCCAGCATTTT. This rearrangement joins TRBV2 to TRBJ1-5; TRBD1 agrees at 8 bases. Germline V CDR1 and CDR2: SNHLY, FYNNEI. The V segment lost 8 bases and the J segment 3 bases; nucleotides outside the gene matches: 3. This CDR3 contains 13 residues. The entire variable domain, with the rest obtained from reference TRBV2 and TRBJ1-5, is as follows: EPEVTQTPSHQVTQMGQEVILRCVPISNHLYFYWYRQILGQKVEFLVSFYNNEISEKSEIFDDQFSVERPDGSNFTLKIRSTKLEDSAMYFCASGQGNNQPQHFGDGTRLSIL.